The 21 T cell receptor beta chains below all came from one sample that was sequenced in a study of T cell responses to AZD1222 COVID-19 vaccine. The data were produced by immunoSEQ multiplex PCR, yet TCRdb's version contains in-frame clones alone and is incomplete. The table has tens of thousands of clones, 75% to 90% seen once. Specimen: peripheral blood, collected 28 days after the second AZD1222 dose. The receptors derive from an adult who received the AZD1222 COVID-19 vaccine.

The V call is TRBV28, the J call TRBJ2-3, with 7 positions matching TRBD2. This CDR3 has 15 residues. The V gene's germline CDR1 is MDHEN and CDR2 SYDVKM. V lost 5 bases to trimming and J lost 4 bases; unmatched junction nucleotides: 9. This chain's CDR3 is CASSTPPAGADTQYF. CDR3 DNA sequence: TGTGCCAGCAGTACCCCTCCGGCGGGAGCAGATACGCAGTATTTT. The complete variable domain, with remaining parts taken from reference TRBV28 and TRBJ2-3, reads DVKVTQSSRYLVKRTGEKVFLECVQDMDHENMFWYRQDPGLGLRLIYFSYDVKMKEKGDIPEGYSVSREKKERFSLILESASTNQTSMYLCASSTPPAGADTQYFGPGTRLTVL.

V and J are TRBV6-1 and TRBJ2-7, with D possibly TRBD1 on 5 matching bases. Germline V gene data show CDR1 as MNHNS and CDR2 as SASEGT. With 2 bases removed from V and 6 bases from J, the gap between germline ends came to 8 bases. The CDR3 length is 12 residues. CDR3 in amino acids: CASSERGGEQYF. The CDR3 DNA is TGTGCCAGCAGTGAAAGGGGCGGCGAGCAGTACTTC.

The chain employs TRBV28 and TRBJ1-5; D is possibly TRBD1 (5 bases). This CDR3 has 12 residues. The V and J ends lost 4 bases and 6 bases respectively, with 7 bases between them. In germline, CDR1 is MDHEN, CDR2 SYDVKM. The CDR3 nucleotides are TGTGCCAGCAGTTCCAGGGTTCAGCCCCAGCATTTT. Translation: CASSSRVQPQHF.

This clone was recorded a few times. This chain connects TRBV19 to TRBJ1-1, with unresolved D. CDR1 is LNHDA, CDR2 SQIVND, per germline (reference sequence). V dropped 3 bases and J dropped 4 bases, with 18 bases sitting between them. The CDR3 contains 16 residues. The CDR3 bases are TGTGCCAGTAGTATGCCCTACGACCCCAGAGTCACTGAAGCTTTCTTT. It is translated as CASSMPYDPRVTEAFF.

The rearrangement joins TRBV29-1 to TRBJ1-2; D uncertain. V dropped 4 bases and J dropped 8 bases, with 11 bases sitting between them. Germline CDR1 SQVTM, CDR2 ANQGSEA. CDR3 size: 11 residues. The CDR3: CSVVSVGGYTF. The CDR3 DNA reads as TGCAGCGTTGTAAGTGTGGGAGGCTACACCTTC.

In nucleotides, the CDR3 is TGTGCCATCAGTGGGGGACAGGGGGCGCTTTACTATGGCTACACCTTC. Protein: CAISGGQGALYYGYTF. This chain uses TRBV10-3 with TRBJ1-2, with TRBD1 identical over 12 bases. The CDR3 runs 16 residues. V trimming: 4 bases; J trimming: 3 bases; junction bases outside the gene matches: 6. Germline values: CDR1 ENHRY, CDR2 SYGVKD.

This chain joins TRBV12-2 and TRBJ1-1. TRBV12-2 counts as a pseudogene. The CDR3 consists of 16 residues. The DNA of the CDR3 is TGTGCAAGTCGCTTAGAGGTAGAGGGTTTGGGCACTGAAGCTTTCTTT. Protein: CASRLEVEGLGTEAFF.

The chain links TRBV19 to TRBJ1-1; 8 bases match TRBD1. Per germline, CDR1 LNHDA and CDR2 SQIVND (reference sequence). Trimming removed 7 bases from V and 5 bases from J; junction bases left unmatched: 6. This CDR3 comprises 13 residues. CDR3 DNA sequence: TGTGCCAGTAAGGTCAGGGGGCGAACTGAAGCTTTCTTT. Its translation is CASKVRGRTEAFF.

The chain couples TRBV6-1 to TRBJ1-5; D unclear. From germline, CDR1 is MNHNS and CDR2 SASEGT. V was trimmed by 2 bases and J by 5 bases, leaving 7 bases between them. CDR3 length: 13 residues. CDR3 DNA sequence: TGTGCCAGCAGTGAACTATTAGATCAGCCCCAGCATTTT. Encoded protein: CASSELLDQPQHF.

This chain links TRBV7-3 with TRBJ2-2; 9 nucleotides match TRBD1. The ends lost 1 base at V and 7 bases at J; junction bases unmatched: 4. This CDR3 contains 15 residues. Germline V gene lookup returns CDR1 SGHTA and CDR2 FQGTGA. The CDR3 loop is CASSLKGQGVGELFF. DNA of the CDR3: TGTGCCAGCAGCTTAAAGGGACAGGGAGTCGGGGAGCTGTTTTTT. The full variable domain, with the rest looked up from reference TRBV7-3 and TRBJ2-2, is GAGVSQTPSNKVTEKGKYVELRCDPISGHTALYWYRQSLGQGPEFLIYFQGTGAADDSGLPNDRFFAVRPEGSVSTLKIQRTERGDSAVYLCASSLKGQGVGELFFGEGSRLTVL.

The chain links TRBV9 to TRBJ1-4, with D unresolved. The CDR3 totals 14 residues. Trimming took off 0 bases at V and 6 bases at J, with 9 bases between the two ends. Germline assignment: CDR1 SGDLS and CDR2 YYNGEE. Here the CDR3 DNA reads TGTGCCAGCAGCGTAGATGTTTACGATGAAAAACTGTTTTTT. Translating gives CASSVDVYDEKLFF.

The genes are TRBV19 and TRBJ1-6; tentative D call: TRBD1 (5 bases). Trimming cost V 6 bases and J 7 bases, with 16 bases left between them. Per the germline V gene, CDR1 is LNHDA and CDR2 is SQIVND (reference sequence). The CDR3 runs 15 residues. Here the CDR3 reads CASSQGLTLNSPLHF. The CDR3 DNA reads as TGTGCCAGTAGCCAGGGACTGACCCTAAATTCACCCCTCCACTTT.

This rearrangement joins TRBV7-8 to TRBJ2-5; D may match TRBD1 or TRBD2 (5 bases each). Germline CDR1 and CDR2: SGHVS and FQNEAQ. This CDR3 has 15 amino acids. V shed 4 bases and J shed 5 bases, with 17 bases lying between them. Here the CDR3 reads CASSSAMGVSETQYF. The DNA of the CDR3 is TGTGCCAGCAGCTCCGCTATGGGGGTGTCGGAGACCCAGTACTTC.

The rearrangement uses TRBV15 and TRBJ1-6; D ambiguous. The CDR3 length is 13 residues. Germline-derived CDR1 and CDR2 are LNHNV and YYDKDF (reference sequence). Trimming shortened V by 0 bases and J by 9 bases, and 6 bases separated the two germline ends. CDR3 loop: CATSRDRTSPLHF. The CDR3 DNA reads as TGTGCCACCAGCAGAGACCGTACTTCACCCCTCCACTTT.

The V and J genes are TRBV3-1 (or the pseudogene TRBV3-2) and TRBJ1-2; TRBD1 matches 9 bases. The V segment lost 4 bases and the J segment 1 base; nucleotides outside the gene matches: 7. This CDR3 has 16 residues. CDR1 is LGHDT, CDR2 YNNKEL, per germline (reference sequence). CDR3 sequence (DNA): TGTGCCAGCAGCCGACGAGGACAGGGGAATAACTATGGCTACACCTTC. This translates into CASSRRGQGNNYGYTF.

The chain has TRBV29-1 and TRBJ1-4; TRBD1 aligns across 8 bases. This CDR3 spans 15 amino acids. Germline values: CDR1 SQVTM, CDR2 ANQGSEA. V was pared by 6 bases and J by 1 base, with 7 bases of the junction left unmatched. The CDR3 bases are TGCAGCGTGAGAGGGACAGGCGGAACTAATGAAAAACTGTTTTTT. Its translation is CSVRGTGGTNEKLFF.

This chain connects TRBV24-1 to TRBJ1-4; D uncertain. Trimming removed 3 bases from V and 6 bases from J, with 13 bases in between. The germline V gene encodes CDR1 KGHDR and CDR2 SFDVKD. The CDR3 has 15 amino acids. The CDR3 region is CATSDPGGNHEKLFF. CDR3 DNA sequence: TGTGCCACCAGTGATCCCGGAGGGAACCATGAAAAACTGTTTTTT.

The chain uses TRBV10-2 and TRBJ2-7; perhaps D is TRBD1 or TRBD2 (5 bases each). V shed 6 bases and J shed 0 bases, with 9 bases lying between them. The CDR3 loop spans 13 amino acids. Per germline, CDR1 WSHSY and CDR2 SAAADI. The chain's CDR3 is CASRGDSSYEQYV. As DNA, the CDR3 is TGCGCCAGCAGGGGAGACAGCTCCTACGAGCAGTACGTC.

The chain has TRBV6-5 and TRBJ2-5; D call uncertain. V lost 5 bases, J lost 2 bases, and 15 bases lay in between. CDR1 and CDR2 (germline): MNHEY, SVGAGI. The CDR3 length is 15 residues. CDR3 sequence reads: CASSPGTTGQETQYF. CDR3 nucleotide sequence: TGTGCCAGCAGTCCCGGCACCACCGGTCAAGAGACCCAGTACTTC.

This rearrangement joins TRBV6-2 or TRBV6-3 to TRBJ1-4; TRBD1 might be the D (5 bases). CDR1 is MNHEY and CDR2 is SVGEGT in the germline V gene. The ends were cut back, 0 bases at V and 6 bases at J, with 14 bases in the middle. The CDR3 spans 16 residues. CDR3: CASSYSFPFRDEKLFF. The CDR3, as DNA: TGTGCCAGCAGTTACTCGTTTCCTTTCAGGGATGAAAAACTGTTTTTT.

This clone is medium-sized by share. This chain uses TRBV7-2 with TRBJ2-7; TRBD1 is a possible D gene (6 bases). V shed 5 bases and J shed 0 bases, with 11 bases lying between them. CDR1 and CDR2 (germline): SGHTA, FQGNSA. The CDR3 has 14 residues. CDR3 coding DNA: TGTGCCAGCAGCCTTGGGGACACCTCCTACGAGCAGTACTTC. Protein product: CASSLGDTSYEQYF.